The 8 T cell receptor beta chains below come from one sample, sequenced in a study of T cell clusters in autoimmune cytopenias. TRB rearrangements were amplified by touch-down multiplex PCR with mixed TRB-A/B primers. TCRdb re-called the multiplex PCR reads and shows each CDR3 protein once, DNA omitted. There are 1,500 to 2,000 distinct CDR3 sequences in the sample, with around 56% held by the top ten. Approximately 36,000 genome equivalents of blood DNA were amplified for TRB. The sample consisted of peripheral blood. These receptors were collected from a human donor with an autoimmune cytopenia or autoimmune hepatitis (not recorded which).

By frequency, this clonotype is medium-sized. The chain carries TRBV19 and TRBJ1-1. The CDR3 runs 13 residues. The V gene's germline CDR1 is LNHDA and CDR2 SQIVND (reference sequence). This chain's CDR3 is CASKRDRITEAFF.

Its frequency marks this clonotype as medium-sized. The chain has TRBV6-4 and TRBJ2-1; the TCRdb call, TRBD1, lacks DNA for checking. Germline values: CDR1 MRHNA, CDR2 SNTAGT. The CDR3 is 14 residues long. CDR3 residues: CASSQNPGGREQFF.

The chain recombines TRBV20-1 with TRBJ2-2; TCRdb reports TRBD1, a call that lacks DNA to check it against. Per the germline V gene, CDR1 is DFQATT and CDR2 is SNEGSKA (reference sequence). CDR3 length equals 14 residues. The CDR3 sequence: CSAIGQGNTGELFF.

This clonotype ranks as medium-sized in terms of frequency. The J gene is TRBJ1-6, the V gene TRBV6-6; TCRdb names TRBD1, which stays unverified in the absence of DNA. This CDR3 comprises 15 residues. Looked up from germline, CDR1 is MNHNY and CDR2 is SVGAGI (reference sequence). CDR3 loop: CASSEHDRGKVDLHF.

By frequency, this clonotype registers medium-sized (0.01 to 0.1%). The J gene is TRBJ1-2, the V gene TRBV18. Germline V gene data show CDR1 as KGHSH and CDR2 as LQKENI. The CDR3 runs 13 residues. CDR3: CASSPDQSGGYTF. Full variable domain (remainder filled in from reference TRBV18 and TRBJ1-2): NAGVMQNPRHLVRRRGQEARLRCSPMKGHSHVYWYRQLPEEGLKFMVYLQKENIIDESGMPKERFSAEFPKEGPSILRIQQVVRGDSAAYFCASSPDQSGGYTFGSGTRLTVV.

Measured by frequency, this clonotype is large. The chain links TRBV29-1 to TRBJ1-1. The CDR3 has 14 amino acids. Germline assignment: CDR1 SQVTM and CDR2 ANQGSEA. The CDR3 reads CSVEDPVGNTEAFF.

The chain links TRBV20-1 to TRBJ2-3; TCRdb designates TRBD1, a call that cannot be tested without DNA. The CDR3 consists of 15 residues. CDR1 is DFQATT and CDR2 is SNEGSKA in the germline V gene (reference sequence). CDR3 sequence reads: CSARTSGTSVDTQYF.

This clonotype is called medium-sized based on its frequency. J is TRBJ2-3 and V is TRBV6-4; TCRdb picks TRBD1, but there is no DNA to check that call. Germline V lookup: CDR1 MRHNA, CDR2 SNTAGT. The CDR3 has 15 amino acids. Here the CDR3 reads CASSEGTGTTDTQYF.